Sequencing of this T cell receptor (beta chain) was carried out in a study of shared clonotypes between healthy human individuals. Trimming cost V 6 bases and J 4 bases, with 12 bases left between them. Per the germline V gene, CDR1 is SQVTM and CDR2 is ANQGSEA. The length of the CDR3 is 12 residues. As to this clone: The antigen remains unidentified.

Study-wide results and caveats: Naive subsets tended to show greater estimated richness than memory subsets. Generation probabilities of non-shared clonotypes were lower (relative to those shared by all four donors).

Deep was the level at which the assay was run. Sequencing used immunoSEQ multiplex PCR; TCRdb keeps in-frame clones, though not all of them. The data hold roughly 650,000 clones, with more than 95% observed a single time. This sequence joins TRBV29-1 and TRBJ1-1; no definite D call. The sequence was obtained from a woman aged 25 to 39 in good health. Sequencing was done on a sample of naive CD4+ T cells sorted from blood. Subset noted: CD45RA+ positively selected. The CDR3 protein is CSVGTRGTEAFF. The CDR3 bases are TGCAGCGTGGGTACTCGGGGCACTGAAGCTTTCTTT.